These T cell receptor beta chains were read from a single sample in a study of blood T cell repertoires in COVID-19. The method was immunoSEQ multiplex PCR; TCRdb's version includes in-frame clones alone and lacks a portion of them. In the table there are around 50,000 clones, 89% of which are singletons. Sequenced sample: peripheral blood. Receptors originate from a human donor in a cohort sampled during active COVID-19. Each CDR3 is given with its conserved first and last residue. D genes are given only for firm matches. Size is omitted from some rows. Given values are once, few, many or a class for expanded clones.

j_gene	v_gene	abundance	d_gene	CDR3nt	CDR3aa
TRBJ2-3	TRBV18	.	TRBD2	TGTGCCAGCTCACGGACTAGCGGGAGCACAGATACGCAGTATTTT	CASSRTSGSTDTQYF
TRBJ1-5	TRBV28	few	.	TGTGCCAGCAGCAATAGAGTATGGGGGGGCAATCAGCCCCAGCATTTT	CASSNRVWGGNQPQHF
TRBJ2-1	TRBV5-8	.	.	TGTGCCAGCAGCAGGGGGTACTACTGGGTGGACAATGAGCAGTTCTTC	CASSRGYYWVDNEQFF
TRBJ2-3	TRBV19	.	.	TGTGCCAGTAGTATAAGTGAGGGAGGTCCGGCAGATACGCAGTATTTT	CASSISEGGPADTQYF
TRBJ2-3	TRBV19	.	.	TGTGCCAGTAGTATTTACCCCCGGCGGAGGGATGATACGCAGTATTTT	CASSIYPRRRDDTQYF
TRBJ2-1	TRBV4-1	.	TRBD2	TGCGCCAGCAGCCAAGAAACTAGCGGGAGTTTTCTTATCGGGGAGCAGTTCTTC	CASSQETSGSFLIGEQFF
TRBJ2-1	TRBV5-1	.	TRBD2	TGCGCCAGCAGCCAGCGACTAGCGGGGGGCAATGAGCAGTTCTTC	CASSQRLAGGNEQFF
TRBJ1-2	TRBV19	.	TRBD1	TGTGCCAGTAGTTTCCCGGGACAGACTAACTATGGCTACACCTTC	CASSFPGQTNYGYTF
TRBJ2-3	TRBV2	.	TRBD2	TGTGCCAGCAGTGAAGAAGGACTAGCGGGAGGAGCAGATACGCAGTATTTT	CASSEEGLAGGADTQYF
TRBJ1-4	TRBV7-8	.	.	TGTGCCAGCAGCTCGGACAGAACTAATGAAAAACTGTTTTTT	CASSSDRTNEKLFF
TRBJ2-5	TRBV7-9	.	TRBD1	TGTGCCAGCAGCTCGACAGGGCACGAGACCCAGTACTTC	CASSSTGHETQYF
TRBJ2-7	TRBV7-2	.	.	TGTGCCAGCAGCTTGTACGCAGATTATAAAAGCTCCTACGAGCAGTACTTC	CASSLYADYKSSYEQYF
TRBJ1-2	TRBV6-5	.	TRBD1	TGTGCCAGCAGGGTCAGGGGGCTAGATGGCTACACCTTC	CASRVRGLDGYTF
TRBJ1-2	TRBV30	.	TRBD1	TGTGCCTGGAGTACCCTCAGGGGGCAGGACTATGGCTACACCTTC	CAWSTLRGQDYGYTF
TRBJ1-5	TRBV30	.	.	TGTGCCTGGAGAACTAGCGGGGGAGGCAATCAGCCCCAGCATTTT	CAWRTSGGGNQPQHF
TRBJ2-1	TRBV20-1	.	TRBD2	TGCAGTGCTAGTCGAGCGGGGGGGCCGACGGATGAGCAGTTCTTC	CSASRAGGPTDEQFF
TRBJ1-1	TRBV18	.	.	TGTGCCAGCTCACCACGCCCCTACAGGGTGAGGGACACTGAAGCTTTCTTT	CASSPRPYRVRDTEAFF
TRBJ2-7	TRBV28	.	TRBD1	TGTGCCAGCAGAATACCGGGACAGGGGAACGAGCAGTACTTC	CASRIPGQGNEQYF
TRBJ1-1	TRBV7-3	.	.	TGTGCCAGCAGCTTAACGGGCAGGGGTGAAGCTTTCTTT	CASSLTGRGEAFF
TRBJ2-7	TRBV7-2	.	.	TGTGCCAGCAGCTTAGCGGATAGGACAGCCCAGCAGTACTTC	CASSLADRTAQQYF
TRBJ1-2	TRBV11-2	.	TRBD1	TGTGCCAGCAGCCATAGAAGGACAGGGGACGGCTATGGCTACACCTTC	CASSHRRTGDGYGYTF
TRBJ1-1	TRBV2	.	.	TGTGCCAGCAGAGAAAGCGTGGGTTACGCTGAAGCTTTCTTT	CASRESVGYAEAFF
TRBJ1-2	TRBV6-5	.	.	TGTGCCAGCACCCAGGGAAACTATGGCTACACCTTC	CASTQGNYGYTF
TRBJ1-1	TRBV7-9	.	TRBD1	TGTGCCAGCAGCTTAGGACCACAGGGGACTGAAGCTTTCTTT	CASSLGPQGTEAFF
TRBJ1-6	TRBV6-5	.	.	TGTGCCAGCAGTTCAGGGTATTTGGTATCACCCCTCCACTTT	CASSSGYLVSPLHF
TRBJ2-7	TRBV6-5	.	TRBD1	TGTGCCAGCAGTTACTCCGGACAGGGGGCCTACGAGCAGTACTTC	CASSYSGQGAYEQYF
TRBJ2-1	TRBV18	.	TRBD1	TGTGCCAGCTCACCAGGACAGGATCCCTACAATGAGCAGTTCTTC	CASSPGQDPYNEQFF
TRBJ1-6	TRBV30	.	TRBD1	TGTGCCTGGAGCTCGGGACAGCTTAATTCACCCCTCCACTTT	CAWSSGQLNSPLHF
TRBJ1-2	TRBV19	.	TRBD1	TGTGCCAGTAGCGAGGGGACAGCGGGCTATGGCTACACCTTC	CASSEGTAGYGYTF
TRBJ2-1	TRBV11-3	.	TRBD2	TGTGCCAGCAGCTTGGGGGTAGCGGGACCCTACAATGAGCAGTTCTTC	CASSLGVAGPYNEQFF
TRBJ1-2	TRBV2	.	.	TGTGCCAGCAGAACACAGGGTTTTGAGGGCTACACCTTC	CASRTQGFEGYTF
TRBJ2-3	TRBV7-2	.	.	TGTGCCAGCAGCTTAACGGGGGTTCCAGATACGCAGTATTTT	CASSLTGVPDTQYF
TRBJ2-3	TRBV28	.	TRBD2	TGTGCCAGCAGTTTTGGGGCGGGAGGGAGGACAGATACGCAGTATTTT	CASSFGAGGRTDTQYF
TRBJ1-5	TRBV28	.	.	TGTGCCAGCAGTACTCTACAGGGACGTGATCAGCCCCAGCATTTT	CASSTLQGRDQPQHF
TRBJ1-5	TRBV10-2	.	.	TGCGCCCGCAGTCGGGGGGGGTTGGGTCAGCCCCAGCATTTT	CARSRGGLGQPQHF
TRBJ1-3	TRBV9	.	.	TGTGCCAGCAGCGGGGGGGGCGCTAGCTCTGGAAACACCATATATTTT	CASSGGGASSGNTIYF
TRBJ1-3	TRBV7-2	.	.	TGTGCCAGCAGCTATGGCGGCTCTGGAAACACCATATATTTT	CASSYGGSGNTIYF
TRBJ2-1	TRBV29-1	.	.	TGCAGCGTCCTACCTGTCGCAGGGGAACTTACCGACAGAGACAATGAGCAGTTCTTC	CSVLPVAGELTDRDNEQFF
TRBJ2-3	TRBV6-6	.	TRBD2	TGTGCCAGCAGTTACTCCAGCGGGAGAGGAGATACGCAGTATTTT	CASSYSSGRGDTQYF
TRBJ2-1	TRBV2	.	.	TGTGCCAGCAGTGGGGGCCTAGCGCCAAACAATGAGCAGTTCTTC	CASSGGLAPNNEQFF
TRBJ1-1	TRBV6-6	.	.	TGTGCCAGCAGTTACCCGCTCCGGGGCAGGGGCACTGAAGCTTTCTTT	CASSYPLRGRGTEAFF
TRBJ1-6	TRBV5-4	.	.	TGTGCCAGCAGCGGACGGACGGGGAGCTCCTATAATTCACCCCTCCACTTT	CASSGRTGSSYNSPLHF
TRBJ1-1	TRBV19	once	.	TGTGCCAGCTTCCCTCGACAGAGAACTGAAGCTTTCTTT	CASFPRQRTEAFF
TRBJ1-6	TRBV7-8	.	.	TGTGCCAGCAGCTTATTACGGGATAATTCACCCCTCCACTTT	CASSLLRDNSPLHF
TRBJ2-2	TRBV5-4	.	TRBD1	TGTGCCAGCAGCTGGCGGACAGGGGCCGGGGAGCTGTTTTTT	CASSWRTGAGELFF
TRBJ2-3	TRBV14	.	.	TGTGCCAGCAGCCAAGATCATAGCACAGATACGCAGTATTTT	CASSQDHSTDTQYF
TRBJ2-5	TRBV18	few	.	TGTGCCAGCTCACCGGGCAGGGCGGAGACCCAGTACTTC	CASSPGRAETQYF
TRBJ2-7	TRBV30	.	TRBD2	TGTGCCTGGAGTAGGGGACTAGTTTACGAGCAGTACTTC	CAWSRGLVYEQYF
TRBJ1-6	TRBV6-5	.	.	TGTGCCAGCAGTTACGGGACAAGATGGAATTCACCCCTCCACTTT	CASSYGTRWNSPLHF
TRBJ2-1	TRBV9	.	TRBD2	TGTGCCAGCAGCGTAGAACTAGCGAGCTCCTACAATGAGCAGTTCTTC	CASSVELASSYNEQFF
TRBJ1-6	TRBV5-1	.	.	TGCGCCAGCAGCTTATCAAGAACGGATTCACCCCTCCACTTT	CASSLSRTDSPLHF